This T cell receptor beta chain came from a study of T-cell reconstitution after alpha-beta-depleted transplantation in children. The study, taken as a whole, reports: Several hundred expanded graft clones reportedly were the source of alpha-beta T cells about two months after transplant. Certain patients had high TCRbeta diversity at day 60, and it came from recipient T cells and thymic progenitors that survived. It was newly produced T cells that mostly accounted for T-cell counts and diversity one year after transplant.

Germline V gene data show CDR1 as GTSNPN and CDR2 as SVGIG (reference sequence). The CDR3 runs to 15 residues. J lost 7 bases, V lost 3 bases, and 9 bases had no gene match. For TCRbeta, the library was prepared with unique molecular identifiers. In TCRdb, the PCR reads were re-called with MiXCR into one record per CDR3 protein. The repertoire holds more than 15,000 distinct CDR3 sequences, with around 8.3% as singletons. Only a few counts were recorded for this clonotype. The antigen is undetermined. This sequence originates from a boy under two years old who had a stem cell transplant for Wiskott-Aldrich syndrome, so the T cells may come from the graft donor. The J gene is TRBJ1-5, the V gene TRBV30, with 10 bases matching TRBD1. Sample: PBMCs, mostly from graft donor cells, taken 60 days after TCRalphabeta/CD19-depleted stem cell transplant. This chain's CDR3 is CAWSSGDRGDQPQHF. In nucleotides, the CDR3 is TGTGCCTGGAGCTCGGGGGACAGGGGTGACCAGCCCCAGCATTTT.